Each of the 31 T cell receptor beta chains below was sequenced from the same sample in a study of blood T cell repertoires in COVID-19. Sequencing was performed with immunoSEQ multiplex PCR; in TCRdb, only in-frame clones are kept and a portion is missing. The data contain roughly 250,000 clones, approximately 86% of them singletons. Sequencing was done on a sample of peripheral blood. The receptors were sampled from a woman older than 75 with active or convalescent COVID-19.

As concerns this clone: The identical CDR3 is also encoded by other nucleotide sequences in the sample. In DNA, the CDR3 is TGCGCCAGCAGCCTTAGCGGGGGCTCCTACAATGAGCAGTTCTTC. Its translation: CASSLSGGSYNEQFF. This chain connects TRBV5-1 to TRBJ2-1; 9 positions agree with TRBD2. Germline loops: CDR1 SGHRS, CDR2 YFSETQ. The CDR3 consists of 15 residues. V lost 4 bases to trimming and J lost 0 bases; unmatched junction nucleotides: 2.

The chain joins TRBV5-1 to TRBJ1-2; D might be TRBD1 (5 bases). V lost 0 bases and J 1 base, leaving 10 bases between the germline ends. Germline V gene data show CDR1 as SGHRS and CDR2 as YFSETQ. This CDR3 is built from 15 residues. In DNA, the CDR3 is TGCGCCAGCAGCTTGGAAAAGGGACTTAACTATGGCTACACCTTC. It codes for CASSLEKGLNYGYTF.

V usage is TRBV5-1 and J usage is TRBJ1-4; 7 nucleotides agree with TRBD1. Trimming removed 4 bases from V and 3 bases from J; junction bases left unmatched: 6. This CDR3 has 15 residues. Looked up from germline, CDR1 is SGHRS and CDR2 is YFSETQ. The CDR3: CASSVDRVANEKLFF. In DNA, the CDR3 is TGCGCCAGCAGCGTCGACAGGGTTGCTAATGAAAAACTGTTTTTT.

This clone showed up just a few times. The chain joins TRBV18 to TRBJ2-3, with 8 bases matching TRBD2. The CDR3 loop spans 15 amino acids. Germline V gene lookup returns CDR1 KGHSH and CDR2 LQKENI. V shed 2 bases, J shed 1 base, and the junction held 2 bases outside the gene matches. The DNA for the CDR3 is TGTGCCAGCTCACCATCGGGGGGGCGCACAGATACGCAGTATTTT. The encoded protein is CASSPSGGRTDTQYF.

CDR3 sequence: CASSPGLTQGETQYF. CDR3 sequence (DNA): TGCGCCAGCAGCCCGGGACTAACCCAGGGAGAGACCCAGTACTTC. J is TRBJ2-5 and V is TRBV5-1; 7 nucleotides align to TRBD2. The ends lost 4 bases at V and 4 bases at J; junction bases unmatched: 10. The length of the CDR3 is 15 residues. CDR1 and CDR2 (germline): SGHRS, YFSETQ. The complete variable domain, with remaining parts taken from reference TRBV5-1 and TRBJ2-5, reads KAGVTQTPRYLIKTRGQQVTLSCSPISGHRSVSWYQQTPGQGLQFLFEYFSETQRNKGNFPGRFSGRQFSNSRSEMNVSTLELGDSALYLCASSPGLTQGETQYFGPGTRLLVL.

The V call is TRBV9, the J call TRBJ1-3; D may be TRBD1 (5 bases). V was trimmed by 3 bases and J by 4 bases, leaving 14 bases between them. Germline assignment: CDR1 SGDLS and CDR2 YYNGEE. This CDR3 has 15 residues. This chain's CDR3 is CASSAGGGNGNTIYF. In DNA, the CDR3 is TGTGCCAGCAGCGCTGGGGGAGGGAACGGAAACACCATATATTTT.

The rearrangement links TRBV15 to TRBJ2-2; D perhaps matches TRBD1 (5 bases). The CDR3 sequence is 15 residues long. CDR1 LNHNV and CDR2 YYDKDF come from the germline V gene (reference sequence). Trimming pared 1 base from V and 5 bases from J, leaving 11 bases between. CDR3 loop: CATSRGGLGTGELFF. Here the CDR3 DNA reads TGTGCCACCAGCAGAGGGGGCCTAGGAACCGGGGAGCTGTTTTTT.

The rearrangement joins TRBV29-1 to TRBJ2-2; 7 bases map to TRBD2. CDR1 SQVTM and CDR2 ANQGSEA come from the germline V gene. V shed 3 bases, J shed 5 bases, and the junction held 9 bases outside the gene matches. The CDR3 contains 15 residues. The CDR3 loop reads CSVDGLESRTGELFF. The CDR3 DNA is TGCAGCGTTGATGGACTAGAGTCAAGGACCGGGGAGCTGTTTTTT.

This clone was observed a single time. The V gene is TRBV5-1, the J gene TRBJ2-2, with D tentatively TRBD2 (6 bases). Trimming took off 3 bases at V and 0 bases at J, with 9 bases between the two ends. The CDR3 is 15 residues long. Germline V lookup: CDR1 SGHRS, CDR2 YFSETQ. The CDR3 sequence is CASSWDSPNTGELFF. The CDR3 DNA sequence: TGCGCCAGCAGCTGGGACTCCCCGAACACCGGGGAGCTGTTTTTT.

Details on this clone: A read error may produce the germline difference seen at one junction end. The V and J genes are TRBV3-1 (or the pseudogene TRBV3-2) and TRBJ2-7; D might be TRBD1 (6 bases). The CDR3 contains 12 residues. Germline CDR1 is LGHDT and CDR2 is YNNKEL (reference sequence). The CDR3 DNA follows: TGTGCCAGCAGCCAAGCAGGGGATCGGAGAGACTTC. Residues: CASSQAGDRRDF.

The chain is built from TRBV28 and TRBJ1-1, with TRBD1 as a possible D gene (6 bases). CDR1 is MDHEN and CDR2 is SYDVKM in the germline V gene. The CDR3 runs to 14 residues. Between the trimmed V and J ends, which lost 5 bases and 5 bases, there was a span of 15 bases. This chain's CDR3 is CASSGGQGGTEAFF. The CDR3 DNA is TGTGCCAGCAGTGGGGGGCAGGGAGGGACTGAAGCTTTCTTT.

CDR3 DNA: TGCGCCAGCAGCAAGACAGGGTCGGAGAACACTGAAGCTTTCTTT. Protein product: CASSKTGSENTEAFF. The chain is built from TRBV5-1 and TRBJ1-1; the match to TRBD1 covers 7 bases. The CDR3 is 15 residues long. Germline assignment: CDR1 SGHRS and CDR2 YFSETQ. With V trimmed by 4 bases and J by 1 base, 7 bases remained unmatched.

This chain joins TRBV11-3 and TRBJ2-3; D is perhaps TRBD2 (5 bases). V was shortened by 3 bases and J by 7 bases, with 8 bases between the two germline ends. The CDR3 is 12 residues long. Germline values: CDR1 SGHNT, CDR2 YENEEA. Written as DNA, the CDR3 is TGTGCCAGCAGCTTGGTCGGGAATACGCAGTATTTT. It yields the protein CASSLVGNTQYF.

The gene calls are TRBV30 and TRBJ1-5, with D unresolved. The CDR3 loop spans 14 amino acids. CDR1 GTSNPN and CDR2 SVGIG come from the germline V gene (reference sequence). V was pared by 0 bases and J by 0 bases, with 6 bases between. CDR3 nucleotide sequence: TGTGCCTGGAGTGTACTACTTAGCAATCAGCCCCAGCATTTT. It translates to CAWSVLLSNQPQHF. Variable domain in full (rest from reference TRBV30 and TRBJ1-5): SQTIHQWPATLVQPVGSPLSLECTVEGTSNPNLYWYRQAAGRGLQLLFYSVGIGQISSEVPQNLSASRPQDRQFILSSKKLLLSDSGFYLCAWSVLLSNQPQHFGDGTRLSIL.

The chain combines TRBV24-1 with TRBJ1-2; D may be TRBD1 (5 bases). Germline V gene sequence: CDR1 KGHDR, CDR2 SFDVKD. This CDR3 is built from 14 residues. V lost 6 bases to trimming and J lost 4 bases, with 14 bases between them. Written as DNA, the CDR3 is TGTGCCACCAGTCCTCAGGAGGGGTCCTATGGCTACACCTTC. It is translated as CATSPQEGSYGYTF.

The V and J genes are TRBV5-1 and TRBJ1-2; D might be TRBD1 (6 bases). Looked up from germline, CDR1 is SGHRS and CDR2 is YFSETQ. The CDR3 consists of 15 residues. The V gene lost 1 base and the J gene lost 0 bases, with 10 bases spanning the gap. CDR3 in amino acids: CASSLTRGANYGYTF. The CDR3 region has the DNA TGCGCCAGCAGCTTGACCAGGGGAGCTAACTATGGCTACACCTTC.

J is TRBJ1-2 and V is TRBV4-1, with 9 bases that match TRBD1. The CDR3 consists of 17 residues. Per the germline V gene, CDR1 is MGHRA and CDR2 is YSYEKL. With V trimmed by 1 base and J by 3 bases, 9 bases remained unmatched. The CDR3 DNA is TGCGCCAGCAGCCAAGGGCCGCGGACAGGGGACCACTATGGCTACACCTTC. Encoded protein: CASSQGPRTGDHYGYTF.

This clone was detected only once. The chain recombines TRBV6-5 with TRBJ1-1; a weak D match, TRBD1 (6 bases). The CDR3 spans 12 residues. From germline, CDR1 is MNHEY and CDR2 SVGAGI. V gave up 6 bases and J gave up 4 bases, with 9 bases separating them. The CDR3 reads CASSGTLTEAFF. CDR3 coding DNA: TGTGCCAGCAGCGGGACACTCACTGAAGCTTTCTTT.

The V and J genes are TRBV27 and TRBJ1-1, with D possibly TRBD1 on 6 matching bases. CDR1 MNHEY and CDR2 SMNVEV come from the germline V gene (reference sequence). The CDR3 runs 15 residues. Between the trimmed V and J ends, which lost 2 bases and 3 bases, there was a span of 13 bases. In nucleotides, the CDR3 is TGTGCCAGCAGTTTAGACAGGTGGCAGGACACTGAAGCTTTCTTT. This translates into CASSLDRWQDTEAFF.

The CDR3 bases are TGCGCCAGCAGCCAAGGAATTGGGCAGGGGGCCGACTATAATTCACCCCTCCACTTT. This codes for CASSQGIGQGADYNSPLHF. The rearrangement uses TRBV4-1 and TRBJ1-6, with 8 bases aligning to TRBD1. The CDR3 contains 19 residues. Germline CDR1 is MGHRA and CDR2 is YSYEKL. The V segment lost 1 base and the J segment 3 bases; nucleotides outside the gene matches: 11.

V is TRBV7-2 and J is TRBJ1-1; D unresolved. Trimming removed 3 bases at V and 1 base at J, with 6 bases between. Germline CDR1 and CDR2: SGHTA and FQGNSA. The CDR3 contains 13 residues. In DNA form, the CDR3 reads TGTGCCAGCAGCTTCGTGGCGAACACTGAAGCTTTCTTT. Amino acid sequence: CASSFVANTEAFF.

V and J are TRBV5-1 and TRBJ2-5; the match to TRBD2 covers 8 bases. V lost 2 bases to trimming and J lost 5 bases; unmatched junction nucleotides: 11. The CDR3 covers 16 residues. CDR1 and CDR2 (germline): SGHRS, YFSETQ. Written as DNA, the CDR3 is TGCGCCAGCAGCTTCGGGACTAGAGTGGTGGGGGAGACCCAGTACTTC. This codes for CASSFGTRVVGETQYF.

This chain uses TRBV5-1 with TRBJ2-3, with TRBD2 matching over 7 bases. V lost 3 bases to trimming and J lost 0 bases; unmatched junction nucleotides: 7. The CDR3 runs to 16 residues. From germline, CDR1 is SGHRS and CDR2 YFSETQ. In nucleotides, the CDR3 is TGCGCCAGCAGCTATGAAGCGGGACGGAGCACAGATACGCAGTATTTT. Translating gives CASSYEAGRSTDTQYF.

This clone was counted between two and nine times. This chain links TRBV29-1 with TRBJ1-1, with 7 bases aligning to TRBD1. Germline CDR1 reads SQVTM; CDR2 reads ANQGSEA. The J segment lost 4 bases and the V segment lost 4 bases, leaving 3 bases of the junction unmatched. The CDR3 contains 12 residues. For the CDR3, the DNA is TGCAGCGTTGGACAGGGCCTCACTGAAGCTTTCTTT. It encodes CSVGQGLTEAFF.

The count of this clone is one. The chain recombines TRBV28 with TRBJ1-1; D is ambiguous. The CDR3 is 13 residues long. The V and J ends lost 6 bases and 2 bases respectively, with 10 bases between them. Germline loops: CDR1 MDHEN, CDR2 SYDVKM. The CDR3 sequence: CASSLGSNTEAFF. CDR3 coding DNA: TGTGCCAGCAGCCTAGGTAGTAACACTGAAGCTTTCTTT.

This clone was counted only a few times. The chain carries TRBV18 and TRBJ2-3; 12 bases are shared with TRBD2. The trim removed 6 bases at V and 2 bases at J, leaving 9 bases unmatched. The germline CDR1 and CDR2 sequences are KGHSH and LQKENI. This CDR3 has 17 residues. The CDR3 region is CASSPGLAGTNTDTQYF. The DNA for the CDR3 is TGTGCCAGCTCCCCCGGACTAGCGGGGACTAACACAGATACGCAGTATTTT.

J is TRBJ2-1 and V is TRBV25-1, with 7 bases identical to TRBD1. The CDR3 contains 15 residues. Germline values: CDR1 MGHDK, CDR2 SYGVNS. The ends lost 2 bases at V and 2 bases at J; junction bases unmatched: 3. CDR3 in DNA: TGTGCCAGCAGTGAACTAGGGGGCCCCTACAATGAGCAGTTCTTC. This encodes CASSELGGPYNEQFF.

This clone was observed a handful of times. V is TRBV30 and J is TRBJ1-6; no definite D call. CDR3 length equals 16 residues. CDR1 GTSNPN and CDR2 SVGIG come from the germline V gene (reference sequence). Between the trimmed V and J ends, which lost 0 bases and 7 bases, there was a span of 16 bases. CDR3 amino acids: CAWSVGGTSNNSPLHF. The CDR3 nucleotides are TGTGCCTGGAGTGTAGGCGGCACCTCCAACAATTCACCCCTCCACTTT.

The CDR3 spells CATSFGGSSGNTIYF. In DNA form, the CDR3 reads TGTGCCACCAGTTTCGGGGGGAGCTCTGGAAACACCATATATTTT. This sequence joins TRBV15 and TRBJ1-3; a weak D match, TRBD1 (5 bases). CDR3 size: 15 residues. V was clipped by 6 bases and J by 0 bases, with 12 bases between them. CDR1 is LNHNV and CDR2 is YYDKDF in the germline V gene (reference sequence).

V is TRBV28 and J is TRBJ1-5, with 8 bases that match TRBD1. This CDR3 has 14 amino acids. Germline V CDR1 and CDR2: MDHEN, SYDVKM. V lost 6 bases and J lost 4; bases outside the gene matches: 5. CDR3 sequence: CASRTGALNQPQHF. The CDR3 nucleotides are TGTGCCAGCAGGACAGGGGCTTTGAATCAGCCCCAGCATTTT.

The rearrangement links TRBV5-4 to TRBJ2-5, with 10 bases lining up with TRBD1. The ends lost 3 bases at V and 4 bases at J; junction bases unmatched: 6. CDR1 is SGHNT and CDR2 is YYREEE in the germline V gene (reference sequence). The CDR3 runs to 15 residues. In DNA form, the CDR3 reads TGTGCCAGCAGCTCGGCGGGACAGGGGAGAGAGACCCAGTACTTC. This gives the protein CASSSAGQGRETQYF.